A selection of T cell receptor beta chains follows, all from one sample in a study of beta chain features in type 1 diabetes. TCRdb's table, derived via immunoSEQ multiplex PCR, lists solely in-frame clones and lacks some. The table includes 500,000 to 850,000 clones, more than 12% detected once. The sequencing input was naive CD4+ T cells from blood. These receptor sequences come from a man aged 18 to 29 with type 1 diabetes. CDR3s include the opening cysteine and the closing phenylalanine or tryptophan. Fields, in order: D gene, clone size, V gene, J gene, CDR3 DNA, CDR3 protein. D genes are given only for firm matches. Rows may omit the clone size; those that give it use once, few, many or a size class.

NA	few	TRBV23-1	TRBJ1-2	TGCGCCAGCAGTCAAAAGGGACGGCGCCGGTACACCTTC	CASSQKGRRRYTF
NA	few	TRBV2	TRBJ1-2	TGTGCCAGCAGTGGGGCCGGGGTTGACGGCTACACCTTC	CASSGAGVDGYTF
NA	few	TRBV6-5	TRBJ2-2	TGTGCCAGCACGCGGGGACAGCCTAACACCGGGGAGCTGTTTTTT	CASTRGQPNTGELFF
NA	NA	TRBV7-3	TRBJ2-2	TGTGCCAGCAGCCCCTCGACTTCCTGGGGCCCGAACACCGGGGAGCTGTTTTTT	CASSPSTSWGPNTGELFF
NA	NA	TRBV7-7	TRBJ2-2	TGTGCTAGCAGCTTAATTCTAGGGGGGGAGCTGTTTTTT	CASSLILGGELFF
TRBD1	NA	TRBV6-6	TRBJ1-2	TGTGCCAGCAGTTATGACAGGGGTAGAGGCTACACCTTC	CASSYDRGRGYTF
TRBD1	NA	TRBV30	TRBJ1-3	TGTGCCTGGGGACAGGGCTGGAACACCATATATTTT	CAWGQGWNTIYF
NA	NA	TRBV5-1	TRBJ2-3	TGCGCCAGCAGCTTGGGGGCAGATACGCAGTATTTT	CASSLGADTQYF
NA	few	TRBV30	TRBJ1-1	TGTGCCTGGAGGTTAAAAGGGGGGAACACTGAAGCTTTCTTT	CAWRLKGGNTEAFF
TRBD2	few	TRBV29-1	TRBJ2-7	TGCAGCGTAGCGGGACTAGCGGGACATACTCTCTCCTACGAGCAGTACTTC	CSVAGLAGHTLSYEQYF
NA	few	TRBV2	TRBJ2-1	TGTGCCAGCAGTGAGGCTAGGGGAAGTGAGCAGTTCTTC	CASSEARGSEQFF
NA	NA	TRBV20-1	TRBJ2-5	TGCAGTTGTACGGGGGAGACCCAGTACTTC	CSCTGETQYF
NA	few	TRBV15	TRBJ1-1	TGTGCCACCAGTGGTTTGGGGGGTTGGGTGGCTGAAGCTTTCTTT	CATSGLGGWVAEAFF
TRBD1	few	TRBV2	TRBJ2-7	TGTGCCAGCAGTGAAGGGACAGGTTCCTACGAGCAGTACTTC	CASSEGTGSYEQYF
NA	NA	TRBV7-3	TRBJ2-2	TGTGCCAGCAGGGGAAGAGCAGGGAAGGACACCGGGGAGCTGTTTTTT	CASRGRAGKDTGELFF
TRBD1	few	TRBV29-1	TRBJ2-1	TGCAGCGTTGCTCAGGGGGACAATGAGCAGTTCTTC	CSVAQGDNEQFF
NA	once	TRBV6-5	TRBJ2-7	TGTGCCAGCAGCCTTATGGACAGTCTAGACTACGAGCAGTACTTC	CASSLMDSLDYEQYF
NA	few	TRBV5-6	TRBJ2-2	TGTGCCAGCACCCAATTCTGGGGCACCGGGGAGCTGTTTTTT	CASTQFWGTGELFF
NA	NA	TRBV7-9	TRBJ1-4	TGTGCCAGCAGCCTACGACAGACTAATGAAAAACTGTTTTTT	CASSLRQTNEKLFF
NA	NA	TRBV4-2	TRBJ2-7	TGTGCCAGCAGCCAAGATTGGGGCCCCAACCCCTACGAGCAGTACTTC	CASSQDWGPNPYEQYF
NA	few	TRBV7-3	TRBJ2-3	TGTGCCAGCAGCTTAAATGGCGCCGCGGCCGGCACAGATACGCAGTATTTT	CASSLNGAAAGTDTQYF
NA	few	TRBV28	TRBJ1-2	TGTGCCAGCATTATTCCAGGGAGTGGCTACACCTTC	CASIIPGSGYTF
NA	few	TRBV4-2	TRBJ2-2	TGTGCCAGCAGCCAAGATAAGAACACCGGGGAGCTGTTTTTT	CASSQDKNTGELFF
NA	few	TRBV2	TRBJ2-1	TGTGCCAGCGGACCCAATGAGCAGTTCTTC	CASGPNEQFF
TRBD2	NA	TRBV4-3	TRBJ2-1	TGCGCCAGCAGCCAGGGCCGGACTAGCGGGGGCCGCAATGAGCAGTTCTTC	CASSQGRTSGGRNEQFF
TRBD1	NA	TRBV30	TRBJ1-4	TGTGCCTGGAGGGAGGCAGGGGGGAATGAAAAACTGTTTTTT	CAWREAGGNEKLFF
TRBD1	NA	TRBV30	TRBJ2-7	TGTGCCTGGAGTGTACTGCTAGGGGGCAACGAGCAGTACTTC	CAWSVLLGGNEQYF
NA	few	TRBV29-1	TRBJ2-3	TGCAGCGCAGAGGGCTTCGGGGATACGCAGTATTTT	CSAEGFGDTQYF
NA	NA	TRBV5-6	TRBJ2-7	TGTGCCAGCAGCTTAAACTACGAGCAGTACTTC	CASSLNYEQYF
NA	NA	TRBV28	TRBJ1-1	TGTGCCAGCAGTTTATCCCCACCAGGTTCTACGGGAGCTTTCTTT	CASSLSPPGSTGAFF
NA	NA	TRBV2	TRBJ2-2	TGTGCACTACGCGCGGTAATCGGGGAGCTGTTTTTT	CALRAVIGELFF
TRBD2	NA	TRBV7-9	TRBJ2-1	TGTGCCAGCAGCTTAGTGCTAGCGGCTGCCTACAATGAGCAGTTCTTC	CASSLVLAAAYNEQFF
TRBD1	few	TRBV6-5	TRBJ1-6	TGTGCCAGCAGTCTACAGGGGGCAGGATCACCCCTCCACTTT	CASSLQGAGSPLHF
TRBD2	few	TRBV30	TRBJ2-7	TGTGCCTGGAGTGTACTAGGCGGGAGGAGGTACGAGCAGTACTTC	CAWSVLGGRRYEQYF
TRBD1	few	TRBV7-9	TRBJ1-5	TGTGCCAGCAGCCCTGGGACAGGGGGCGATCAGCCCCAGCATTTT	CASSPGTGGDQPQHF
NA	few	TRBV2	TRBJ2-2	TGTGCCAGCAAGGGCACCGGGGAGCTGTTTTTT	CASKGTGELFF
TRBD1	NA	TRBV9	TRBJ1-1	TGTGCCAGCAGCGTAGGGTTGGGACAGGGTAACACTGAAGCTTTCTTT	CASSVGLGQGNTEAFF
NA	NA	TRBV15	TRBJ2-5	TGTGCCACCAGCAGAGATCTTTTCGCAGGGAGCCAAGAGACCCAGTACTTC	CATSRDLFAGSQETQYF
NA	NA	TRBV19	TRBJ1-1	TGTGCCAGTAAAACTCGAGGGGACACTGAAGCTTTCTTT	CASKTRGDTEAFF
NA	few	TRBV28	TRBJ1-4	TGTGCCACCCATTTTCCAACTAATGAAAAACTGTTTTTT	CATHFPTNEKLFF
NA	NA	TRBV10-3	TRBJ1-6	TGTGCCAACACCGACGGCGTAGGGACCCTCCACTTT	CANTDGVGTLHF
TRBD2	few	TRBV11-2	TRBJ2-7	TGTGCCAGCAGCTTAGGCCTAGCGGGAGAAGGCGAGCAGTACTTC	CASSLGLAGEGEQYF
NA	NA	TRBV29-1	TRBJ2-7	TGCAGCGTGGCGGACGGTCTTATGACCTACGAGCAGTACTTC	CSVADGLMTYEQYF
TRBD2	few	TRBV5-1	TRBJ2-7	TGCGCCAGCAGCTTGGAAGGGACTAGGGGCGGCGAGCAGTACTTC	CASSLEGTRGGEQYF
NA	NA	TRBV6-5	TRBJ1-1	TGTGCCAGCCAAGGAGACTTGAACACTGAAGCTTTCTTT	CASQGDLNTEAFF
NA	few	TRBV11-2	TRBJ2-5	TGTGCCAGCAGCTTAACGGAGACCCAGTACTTC	CASSLTETQYF
NA	few	TRBV29-1	TRBJ2-2	TGCAGCGTAGGACAGCACACCGGGGAGCTGTTTTTT	CSVGQHTGELFF